Presented here are 26 T cell receptor beta chains from one specimen sequenced in a study of CD8+ T cells in alopecia areata. RNA extraction was followed by reverse transcription into cDNA, which acted as the sequencing template. Sequencing was performed with immunoSEQ multiplex PCR; in TCRdb, only in-frame clones are kept and a portion is missing. The data show around 190,000 clones, approximately 53% seen once. Material for sequencing was CD8+ T cells sorted from blood. The receptor set was obtained from a human donor in good health.

The chain is built from TRBV27 and TRBJ1-6; TRBD1 matches at 9 bases. The CDR3 loop spans 14 amino acids. The V and J ends lost 2 bases and 10 bases, in that order; junction bases with no gene match: 3. Germline V gives CDR1 MNHEY, CDR2 SMNVEV (reference sequence). CDR3 coding DNA: TGTGCCAGCAGTTTAGGAGGACAGGGGTCACCCCTCCACTTT. Translation: CASSLGGQGSPLHF.

The chain has TRBV7-9 and TRBJ1-4; D may be TRBD1 (5 bases). V dropped 5 bases and J dropped 8 bases, with 18 bases sitting between them. The germline V gene has CDR1 SEHNR and CDR2 FQNEAQ (reference sequence). This CDR3 region has 15 residues. The CDR3 region has the DNA TGTGCCAGCAGCCTTCGCAGGGAGGATCGGGAAAAACTGTTTTTT. It codes for CASSLRREDREKLFF.

The rearrangement links TRBV7-2 to TRBJ2-1, with 7 bases aligning to TRBD1. V lost 5 bases to trimming and J lost 3 bases; unmatched junction nucleotides: 7. The CDR3 consists of 15 residues. From germline, CDR1 is SGHTA and CDR2 FQGNSA. The CDR3 protein is CASSTGAGGYNEQFF. CDR3 sequence (DNA): TGTGCCAGCAGCACAGGGGCGGGCGGCTACAATGAGCAGTTCTTC. Complete variable domain (other parts from reference TRBV7-2 and TRBJ2-1): GAGVSQSPSNKVTEKGKDVELRCDPISGHTALYWYRQSLGQGLEFLIYFQGNSAPDKSGLPSDRFSAERTGGSVSTLTIQRTQQEDSAVYLCASSTGAGGYNEQFFGPGTRLTVL.

This clone was found a few times. This rearrangement joins TRBV6-1 to TRBJ2-3; no reliable D call. Germline-derived CDR1 and CDR2 are MNHNS and SASEGT. This CDR3 comprises 14 residues. V shed 7 bases and J shed 3 bases, with 14 bases lying between them. In nucleotides, the CDR3 is TGTGCCAGCATCCGGTTTCGGCCAACAGATACGCAGTATTTT. Protein product: CASIRFRPTDTQYF.

The chain combines TRBV6-1 with TRBJ1-1, with unresolved D. The CDR3 is 14 residues long. Trimming cost V 6 bases and J 4 bases, with 15 bases left between them. Germline CDR1 reads MNHNS; CDR2 reads SASEGT. This chain's CDR3 is CASSLNEGSTEAFF. The CDR3 DNA reads as TGTGCCAGCAGCCTCAATGAGGGCAGCACTGAAGCTTTCTTT.

J is TRBJ2-7 and V is TRBV7-9; D ambiguous. V lost 2 bases and J lost 0, with 2 bases in between. The CDR3 sequence is 12 residues long. CDR1 SEHNR and CDR2 FQNEAQ come from the germline V gene (reference sequence). The CDR3 loop reads CASSLISYEQYF. As DNA, the CDR3 is TGTGCCAGCAGCTTAATCTCCTACGAGCAGTACTTC.

The rearrangement uses TRBV27 and TRBJ1-5, with D unclear. Per the germline V gene, CDR1 is MNHEY and CDR2 is SMNVEV (reference sequence). V was pared by 3 bases and J by 1 base, with 7 bases between. CDR3 length: 14 amino acids. CDR3 nucleotide sequence: TGTGCCAGCAGTTTTGGGCGGAGCAATCAGCCCCAGCATTTT. Translating it yields CASSFGRSNQPQHF.

The chain employs TRBV29-1 and TRBJ1-2; D unresolved. With 3 bases removed from V and 8 bases from J, the gap between germline ends came to 7 bases. Germline-derived CDR1 and CDR2 are SQVTM and ANQGSEA. The CDR3 spans 10 residues. The CDR3 region has the DNA TGCAGCGTTGAGTATCAAGGCTACACCTTC. Translation: CSVEYQGYTF.

This clone was detected only once. The gene calls are TRBV25-1 and TRBJ1-1; D gene uncertain. Germline assignment: CDR1 MGHDK and CDR2 SYGVNS. V was trimmed by 6 bases and J by 3 bases, leaving 14 bases between them. CDR3 length: 14 residues. CDR3 sequence (DNA): TGTGCCAGCAGCCTCGGGAGAATGGACACTGAAGCTTTCTTT. Its protein is CASSLGRMDTEAFF.

The J gene is TRBJ2-5, the V gene TRBV27; TRBD2 aligns across 9 bases. The junction had 4 bases not matched to a gene; V was cut back by 6 bases and J by 2 bases. Germline values: CDR1 MNHEY, CDR2 SMNVEV (reference sequence). The CDR3 has 14 amino acids. Here the CDR3 reads CASSPAGGQETQYF. Written as DNA, the CDR3 is TGTGCCAGCAGCCCTGCGGGGGGGCAAGAGACCCAGTACTTC.

The chain is built from TRBV5-4 and TRBJ2-7; TRBD1 agrees at 7 bases. The CDR3 sequence is 14 residues long. CDR1 is SGHNT, CDR2 YYREEE, per germline (reference sequence). J was trimmed by 2 bases and V by 2 bases; bases with no gene match: 4. Here the CDR3 DNA reads TGTGCCAGCAGCTTCGGGGACAGTACCTACGAGCAGTACTTC. Encoded protein: CASSFGDSTYEQYF.

The chain recombines TRBV5-6 with TRBJ2-1; D gene unclear. Germline CDR1 SGHDT, CDR2 YYEEEE. Trimming left V 3 bases short and J 5 bases short, with 12 bases between. The CDR3 spans 14 residues. CDR3 region: CASSSGSLNNEQFF. CDR3 coding DNA: TGTGCCAGCAGCTCCGGGTCGCTTAACAATGAGCAGTTCTTC.

The J gene is TRBJ2-3, the V gene TRBV4-2, with 10 bases that match TRBD2. The V and J ends lost 0 bases and 4 bases, in that order; junction bases with no gene match: 13. The CDR3 length is 19 residues. The germline CDR1 and CDR2 sequences are LGHNA and YNFKEQ. Written as DNA, the CDR3 is TGTGCCAGCAGCCAAGATGACCCCCCAAGCGGGGGGGCCGCAGATACGCAGTATTTT. Its translation: CASSQDDPPSGGAADTQYF.

In this sample, this clone turned up once. Here the CDR3 reads CASSLQGLREQYF. The CDR3 coding sequence is TGTGCCAGCAGCCTGCAGGGACTAAGGGAGCAGTACTTC. The J gene is TRBJ2-7, the V gene TRBV13; TRBD2 aligns across 7 bases. The V gene's germline CDR1 is PRHDT and CDR2 FYEKMQ (reference sequence). Germline trimming cut 5 bases from V and 7 bases from J; bases unmatched to any gene: 8. The CDR3 spans 13 residues.

The chain links TRBV5-6 to TRBJ1-2; TRBD1 matches 8 bases. The ends lost 4 bases at V and 4 bases at J; junction bases unmatched: 3. The CDR3 has 13 residues. CDR1 and CDR2 from the germline V gene are SGHDT and YYEEEE. Here the CDR3 DNA reads TGTGCCAGCAGCCTTGGGACAGGCTATGGCTACACCTTC. Translated: CASSLGTGYGYTF.

V is TRBV30 and J is TRBJ1-1; a weak D match, TRBD1 (6 bases). Germline values: CDR1 GTSNPN, CDR2 SVGIG (reference sequence). The CDR3 has 12 residues. CDR3 amino acids: CALGAMNTEAFF. As DNA, the CDR3 is TGTGCTTTGGGGGCTATGAACACTGAAGCTTTCTTT.

This CDR3 is CASSLGFDTEAFF. In nucleotides, the CDR3 is TGCGCCAGCAGCCTGGGGTTTGACACTGAAGCTTTCTTT. V usage is TRBV4-1 and J usage is TRBJ1-1; no clear D. V dropped 4 bases and J dropped 3 bases, with 9 bases sitting between them. Per germline, CDR1 MGHRA and CDR2 YSYEKL. This CDR3 has 13 amino acids.

The chain employs TRBV2 and TRBJ2-2, with TRBD1 as a possible D gene (6 bases). The germline V gene encodes CDR1 SNHLY and CDR2 FYNNEI. Trimming pared 10 bases from V and 7 bases from J, leaving 25 bases between. This CDR3 is built from 16 residues. The CDR3 sequence: CATANSGTLRSGELFF. The CDR3 bases are TGTGCCACCGCAAACTCCGGGACACTGAGGAGCGGGGAGCTGTTTTTT.

The chain links TRBV7-9 to TRBJ2-5, with a weak D call TRBD1 (6 bases). The germline V gene encodes CDR1 SEHNR and CDR2 FQNEAQ (reference sequence). With 1 base removed from V and 5 bases from J, the gap between germline ends came to 14 bases. The CDR3 runs 15 residues. The CDR3 coding sequence is TGTGCCAGCAGCTTAGTCACGACAGGACGGGAGACCCAGTACTTC. Its translation: CASSLVTTGRETQYF.

The chain carries TRBV23-1 and TRBJ2-5; a possible D gene is TRBD1 (6 bases). TRBV23-1 is treated as an ORF (open reading frame) with a function not yet certain. V was clipped by 9 bases and J by 3 bases, with 11 bases between them. The CDR3 is 12 residues long. CDR3 region: CARKSGEETQYF. The CDR3 coding sequence is TGCGCCAGAAAATCAGGGGAAGAGACCCAGTACTTC.

There are a few counts of this clone. V gene TRBV19 combines with J gene TRBJ2-1; 7 positions agree with TRBD2. The junction had 9 bases not matched to a gene; V was cut back by 7 bases and J by 6 bases. The germline CDR1 and CDR2 sequences are LNHDA and SQIVND (reference sequence). This CDR3 region has 14 residues. CDR3 loop: CASTTTSEINEQFF. In nucleotides, the CDR3 is TGTGCCAGTACAACAACTAGCGAGATCAATGAGCAGTTCTTC.

The V gene is TRBV11-2, the J gene TRBJ2-1; the match to TRBD1 covers 9 bases. This CDR3 region has 16 residues. After removal of 7 bases from V and 4 bases from J, the junction contained 11 bases not matched to a gene. Per germline, CDR1 SGHAT and CDR2 FQNNGV. CDR3 DNA sequence: TGTGCCAGCACGTTCTTCGGGACAGGGAATTACAATGAGCAGTTCTTC. Encoded protein: CASTFFGTGNYNEQFF.

V gene TRBV6-5 combines with J gene TRBJ1-2; D might be TRBD1 (5 bases). Per germline, CDR1 MNHEY and CDR2 SVGAGI. The CDR3 loop spans 14 amino acids. V dropped 5 bases and J dropped 2 bases, with 12 bases sitting between them. The DNA of the CDR3 is TGTGCCAGCAGTGACGGGGGACCGAACTATGGCTACACCTTC. It encodes CASSDGGPNYGYTF.

The V call is TRBV28, the J call TRBJ2-5; possibly TRBD1 for D (6 bases). V gave up 8 bases and J gave up 5 bases, with 18 bases separating them. The CDR3 runs 14 residues. Per germline, CDR1 MDHEN and CDR2 SYDVKM. CDR3 loop: CASGDRIRGETQYF. As DNA, the CDR3 is TGTGCCAGCGGTGACAGGATTAGAGGGGAGACCCAGTACTTC.

The rearrangement uses TRBV2 and TRBJ2-7; D is possibly TRBD2 (7 bases). CDR1 is SNHLY, CDR2 FYNNEI, per germline. Trimming took off 6 bases at V and 6 bases at J, with 12 bases between the two ends. The length of the CDR3 is 12 residues. CDR3 DNA: TGTGCCAGCAGGGGGGGGCGGACCGAGCAGTACTTC. Encoded protein: CASRGGRTEQYF.

V gene TRBV1 combines with J gene TRBJ1-2. TRBV1 is termed a pseudogene. The CDR3 runs to 12 residues. CDR3 nucleotides: TGCACCAAGCGGGGACAGAGCTATGGCTACACCTTC. Its translation: CTKRGQSYGYTF.